This TCR beta chain was obtained from a study of T cell responses to AZD1222 COVID-19 vaccine. The method was immunoSEQ multiplex PCR; TCRdb's version includes in-frame clones alone and lacks a portion of them. The table has approximately 120,000 clones, approximately 90% seen once. The source is an adult in good health. Sequenced material: peripheral blood, taken on day 0 of MenACWY control vaccination.

CDR3 protein: CASSPVDRGPYSPLHF. The CDR3 region has the DNA TGTGCCAGCAGCCCGGTGGACCGCGGTCCGTATTCACCCCTCCACTTT. V and J are TRBV5-4 and TRBJ1-6; D ambiguous. This CDR3 region has 16 residues. Germline loops: CDR1 SGHNT, CDR2 YYREEE (reference sequence). The V end was cut by 4 bases, the J end by 8 bases, with 19 bases between.